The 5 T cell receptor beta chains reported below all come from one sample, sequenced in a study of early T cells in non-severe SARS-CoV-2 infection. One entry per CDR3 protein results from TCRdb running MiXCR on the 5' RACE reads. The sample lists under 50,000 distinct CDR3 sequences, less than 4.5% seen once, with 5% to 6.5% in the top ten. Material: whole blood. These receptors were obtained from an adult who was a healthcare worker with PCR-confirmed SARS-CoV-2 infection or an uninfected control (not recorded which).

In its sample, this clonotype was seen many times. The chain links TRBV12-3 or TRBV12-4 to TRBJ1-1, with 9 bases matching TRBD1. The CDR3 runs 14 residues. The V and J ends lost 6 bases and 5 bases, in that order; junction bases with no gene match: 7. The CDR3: CASSRDRVGTEAFF. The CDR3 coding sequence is TGTGCCAGCAGCCGGGACAGGGTCGGGACTGAAGCTTTCTTT.

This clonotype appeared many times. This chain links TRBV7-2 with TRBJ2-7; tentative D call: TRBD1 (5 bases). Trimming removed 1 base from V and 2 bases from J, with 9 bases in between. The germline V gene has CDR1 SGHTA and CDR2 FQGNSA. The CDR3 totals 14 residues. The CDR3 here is CASSLGSGTYEQYF. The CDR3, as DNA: TGTGCCAGCAGCTTAGGGTCAGGGACCTACGAGCAGTACTTC.

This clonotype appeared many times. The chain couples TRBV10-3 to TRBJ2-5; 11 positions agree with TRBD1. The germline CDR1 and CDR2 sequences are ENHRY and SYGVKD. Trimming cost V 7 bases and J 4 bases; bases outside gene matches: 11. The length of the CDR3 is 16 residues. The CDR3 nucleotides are TGTGCCATCAACACCGGACAGGGGGCAGGAGGAGAGACCCAGTACTTC. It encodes CAINTGQGAGGETQYF.

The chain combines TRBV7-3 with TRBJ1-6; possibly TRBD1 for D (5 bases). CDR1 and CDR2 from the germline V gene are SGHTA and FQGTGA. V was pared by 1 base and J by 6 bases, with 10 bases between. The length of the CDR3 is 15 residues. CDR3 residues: CASSLMSGSNSPLHF. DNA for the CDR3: TGTGCCAGCAGCTTAATGTCAGGGTCTAATTCACCCCTCCACTTT.

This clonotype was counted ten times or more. The CDR3 sequence is CASSPGGAGYEQYF. In nucleotides, the CDR3 is TGTGCCAGCAGCCCGGGGGGAGCCGGCTACGAGCAGTACTTC. The chain recombines TRBV7-6 with TRBJ2-7, with 7 bases identical to TRBD2. V shed 5 bases and J 3 bases; nucleotides not matched to a gene: 7. CDR1 and CDR2 from the germline V gene are SGHVS and FNYEAQ. This CDR3 spans 14 amino acids.